This T cell receptor (beta chain) stems from a study of T-cell memory formation after mild COVID-19. General study points: A second wave expanding day 15 to 37 was CD4+-biased; contracting clones were balanced. Memory cells collected pre-infection included some clones that later responded, suggesting cross-reactive memory joined. Of the contracting clones, CD4+ ones lay mainly in CM and EM, and CD8+ ones in EMRA.

5'RACE primed from the constant segment yielded TCR alpha and TCR beta cDNA libraries bearing sample barcodes and UMIs. TCRdb itself ran the 5' RACE reads through MiXCR, one entry per CDR3 protein. The sample records 300,000 to 400,000 distinct CDR3 sequences, about an eighth being singletons. With respect to this clonotype: The antigen is undetermined.

The sequence came from a young man who had mild COVID-19 (a few samples of this study predate the infection). Cell type and time point are not known. Sequences were obtained from PBMCs or a T cell subset sorted from them (not recorded which).

CDR3 nucleotides: TGTGCCAGCAGTTACATACAGGGGAACACTGAAGCTTTCTTT. This encodes CASSYIQGNTEAFF. The chain joins TRBV6-6 to TRBJ1-1; maybe TRBD1 (6 bases). CDR1 MNHNY and CDR2 SVGAGI come from the germline V gene (reference sequence). Trimming left V 2 bases short and J 1 base short, with 8 bases between. The CDR3 runs 14 residues.